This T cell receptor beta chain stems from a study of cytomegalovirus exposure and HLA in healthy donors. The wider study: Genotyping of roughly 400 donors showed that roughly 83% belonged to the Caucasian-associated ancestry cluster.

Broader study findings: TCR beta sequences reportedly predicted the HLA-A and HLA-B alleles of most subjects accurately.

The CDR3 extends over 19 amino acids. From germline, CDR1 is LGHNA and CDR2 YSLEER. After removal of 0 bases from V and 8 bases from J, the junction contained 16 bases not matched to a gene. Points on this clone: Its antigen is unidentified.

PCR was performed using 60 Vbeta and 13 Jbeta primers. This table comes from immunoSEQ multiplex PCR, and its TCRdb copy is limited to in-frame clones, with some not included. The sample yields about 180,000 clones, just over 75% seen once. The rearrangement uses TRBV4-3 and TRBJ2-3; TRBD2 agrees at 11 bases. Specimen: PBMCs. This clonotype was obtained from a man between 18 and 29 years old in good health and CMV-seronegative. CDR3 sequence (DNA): TGCGCCAGCAGCCAAGATAGGGGCACTAGCGGGGGTCGGACGGGTACGCAGTATTTT. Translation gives CASSQDRGTSGGRTGTQYF.